The TCR beta chain under discussion was sequenced for a study of response to subunit inactivated influenza vaccine. TCRdb re-called the RT-PCR reads with MiXCR, one entry per CDR3 protein. The repertoire holds around 710,000 distinct CDR3 sequences, with around 13% as singletons. The sample holds many counts of this clonotype. The target antigen is unknown. The V segment lost 3 bases and the J segment 2 bases; nucleotides outside the gene matches: 5. The germline CDR1 and CDR2 sequences are SGHRS and YFSETQ. The CDR3 totals 15 residues. Findings of the study overall: Few new T cells, the authors suggested, are recruited by each seasonal influenza vaccination.

The TCR sequence derives from a man aged 50 to 59 who received an inactivated influenza vaccine. This chain uses TRBV5-1 with TRBJ2-1, with TRBD1 matching over 7 bases. The input for sequencing was PBMCs from blood, taken 14 to 15 days before vaccination. The CDR3 region is CASSSGTETYNEQFF. The CDR3 nucleotides read TGCGCCAGCAGCTCCGGGACAGAGACCTACAATGAGCAGTTCTTC.